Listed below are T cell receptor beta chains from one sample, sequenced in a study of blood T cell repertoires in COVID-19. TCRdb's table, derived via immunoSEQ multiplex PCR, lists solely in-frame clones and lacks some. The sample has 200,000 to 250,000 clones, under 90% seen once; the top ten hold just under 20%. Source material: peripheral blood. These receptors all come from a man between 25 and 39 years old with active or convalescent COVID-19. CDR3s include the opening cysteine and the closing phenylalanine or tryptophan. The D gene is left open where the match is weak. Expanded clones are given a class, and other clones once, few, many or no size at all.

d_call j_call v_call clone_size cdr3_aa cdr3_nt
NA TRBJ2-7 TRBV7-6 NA CASSSQLGQEYEQYF TGTGCCAGCAGCTCCCAGTTGGGACAAGAATACGAGCAGTACTTC
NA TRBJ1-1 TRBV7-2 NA CASKSGSNTEAFF TGTGCCAGCAAATCCGGGTCGAACACTGAAGCTTTCTTT
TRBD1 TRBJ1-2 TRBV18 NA CASSPGQENGYTF TGTGCCAGCTCCCCGGGACAGGAAAATGGCTACACCTTC
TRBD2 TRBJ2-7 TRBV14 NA CASSPLTSGANEQYF TGTGCCAGCAGCCCCTTGACTAGCGGAGCAAACGAGCAGTACTTC
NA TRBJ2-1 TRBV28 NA CASSLRLYEQFF TGTGCCAGCAGTTTGAGACTGTATGAGCAGTTCTTC
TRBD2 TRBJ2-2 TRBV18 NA CASSPPGRTGELFF TGTGCCAGCTCCCCCCCCGGGAGGACCGGGGAGCTGTTTTTT
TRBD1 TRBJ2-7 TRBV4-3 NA CASSPSGTASYEQYF TGCGCCAGCAGCCCCTCCGGGACAGCATCTTACGAGCAGTACTTC
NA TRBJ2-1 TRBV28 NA CASSSDYGSYNEQFF TGTGCCAGCAGTTCCGACTACGGATCTTACAATGAGCAGTTCTTC
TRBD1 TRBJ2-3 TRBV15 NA CATSRDLQGATDTQYF TGTGCCACCAGCAGAGATCTCCAGGGGGCAACAGATACGCAGTATTTT
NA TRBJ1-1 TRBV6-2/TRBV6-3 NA CASSYSGAEAFF TGTGCCAGCAGTTACTCGGGCGCTGAAGCTTTCTTT
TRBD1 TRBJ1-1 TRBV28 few CASRAPGGASTEAFF TGTGCCAGCAGGGCTCCAGGGGGAGCCTCCACTGAAGCTTTCTTT
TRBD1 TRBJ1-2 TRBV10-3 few CAISTNLRQGGFNGYTF TGTGCCATCAGTACAAATCTTCGACAGGGCGGGTTTAATGGCTACACCTTC
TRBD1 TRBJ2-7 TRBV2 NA CASSPTGLFSYEQYF TGTGCCAGCAGTCCGACAGGGTTATTCTCCTACGAGCAGTACTTC
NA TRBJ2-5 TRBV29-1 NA CSVAGYQETQYF TGCAGCGTTGCAGGGTACCAAGAGACCCAGTACTTC
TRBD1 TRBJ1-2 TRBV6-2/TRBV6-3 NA CASCRTGNGYTF TGTGCCAGCTGCCGGACAGGGAATGGCTACACCTTC
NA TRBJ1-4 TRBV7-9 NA CASSLGTAPTNEKLFF TGTGCCAGCAGCTTAGGGACAGCGCCAACTAATGAAAAACTGTTTTTT
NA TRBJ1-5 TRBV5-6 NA CASSFGQNNQPQHF TGTGCCAGCAGCTTTGGGCAGAACAATCAGCCCCAGCATTTT
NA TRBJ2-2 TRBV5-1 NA CASSFDLNTGELFF TGCGCCAGCAGCTTTGACTTGAACACCGGGGAGCTGTTTTTT
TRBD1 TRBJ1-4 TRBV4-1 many CASSPPGQTNEKLFF TGCGCCAGCAGCCCGCCGGGACAGACTAATGAAAAACTGTTTTTT
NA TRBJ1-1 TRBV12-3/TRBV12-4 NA CASSLTGNTEAFF TGTGCCAGCAGTCTTACAGGGAACACTGAAGCTTTCTTT
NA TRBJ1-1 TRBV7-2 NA CASTQGGGGHTEAFF TGTGCCAGCACTCAAGGGGGTGGGGGCCACACTGAAGCTTTCTTT
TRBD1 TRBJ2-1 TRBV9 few CASSAPGQGQASLQFF TGTGCCAGCAGCGCTCCGGGACAGGGTCAAGCGTCACTCCAGTTCTTC
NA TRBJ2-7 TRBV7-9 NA CASSLLTGPLTGREQYF TGTGCCAGCAGCTTACTGACAGGTCCACTAACGGGGAGAGAGCAGTACTTC
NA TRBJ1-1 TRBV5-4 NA CAEAAGPDTEAFF TGTGCAGAAGCGGCGGGGCCCGACACTGAAGCTTTCTTT
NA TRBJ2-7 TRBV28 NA CATQTGSSYEQYF TGTGCCACCCAGACGGGGTCCTCCTACGAGCAGTACTTC
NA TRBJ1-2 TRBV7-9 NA CASSLVRGDGYTF TGTGCCAGCAGCTTAGTGCGGGGGGATGGCTACACCTTC
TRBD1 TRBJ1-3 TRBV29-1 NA CSARQGRNTIYF TGCAGCGCCCGACAGGGGCGAAACACCATATATTTT
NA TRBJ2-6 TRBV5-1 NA CASSPGGGPFSGANVLTF TGCGCCAGCAGCCCTGGCGGGGGCCCCTTCTCTGGGGCCAACGTCCTGACTTTC
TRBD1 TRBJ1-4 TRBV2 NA CASLSTGGFEKLFF TGTGCCAGCCTTTCGACAGGGGGATTTGAAAAACTGTTTTTT
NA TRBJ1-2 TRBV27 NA CASSLSGARGYTF TGTGCCAGCAGTTTATCGGGGGCTCGTGGCTACACCTTC
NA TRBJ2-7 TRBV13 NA CASSPAGGDYEQYF TGTGCCAGCAGCCCGGCCGGCGGGGACTACGAGCAGTACTTC
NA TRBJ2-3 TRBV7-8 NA CASSQSRVTADTQYF TGTGCCAGCAGCCAAAGCCGGGTGACGGCAGATACGCAGTATTTT
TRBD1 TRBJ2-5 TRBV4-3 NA CASSQDLGQGARAETQYF TGCGCCAGCAGCCAAGATTTAGGACAGGGGGCGCGGGCAGAGACCCAGTACTTC
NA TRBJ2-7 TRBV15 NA CATSREDSPNSYEQYF TGTGCCACCAGCAGAGAGGATAGCCCCAACTCCTACGAGCAGTACTTC
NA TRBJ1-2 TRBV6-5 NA CASSYSPTGALYGYTF TGTGCCAGCAGTTACTCCCCCACAGGAGCCCTATATGGCTACACCTTC
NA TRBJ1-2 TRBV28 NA CASSLEVPAVGYTF TGTGCCAGCAGCCTCGAGGTCCCGGCCGTTGGCTACACCTTC
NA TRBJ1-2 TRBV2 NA CASELRDWRGYTF TGTGCCAGCGAATTGCGGGATTGGAGGGGCTACACCTTC